This TCR beta chain was observed in a study of cytomegalovirus exposure and HLA in healthy donors. Study-level points and caveats: About 87% or about 30% of the time was how often most TCR beta V segments were productive, according to an earlier analysis. When a later analysis was performed, an Asian-associated ancestry cluster reportedly had fewer N-insertions than the roughly 700-donor mean. TCR beta chains numbering more than 150 were designated cytomegalovirus-associated.

The germline gives CDR1 ENHRY, CDR2 SYGVKD. V shed 7 bases and J 3 bases; nucleotides not matched to a gene: 12. CDR3 length: 15 residues. This clone has a handful of counts. The antigen remains unidentified. The PCR was carried out with 60 Vbeta primers and 13 Jbeta primers. Sequencing was performed with immunoSEQ multiplex PCR; in TCRdb, only in-frame clones are kept and a portion is missing. The sample holds approximately 140,000 clones; less than 85% are singletons and the top ten take around 7%. The sample consisted of PBMCs. This chain connects TRBV10-3 to TRBJ2-7; TRBD2 matches at 7 bases. This sequence was found in a middle-aged man in good health and CMV-seropositive. In nucleotides, the CDR3 is TGTGCCATCAACCAACCGGGACTAAATAACTACGAGCAGTACTTC. Protein: CAINQPGLNNYEQYF.